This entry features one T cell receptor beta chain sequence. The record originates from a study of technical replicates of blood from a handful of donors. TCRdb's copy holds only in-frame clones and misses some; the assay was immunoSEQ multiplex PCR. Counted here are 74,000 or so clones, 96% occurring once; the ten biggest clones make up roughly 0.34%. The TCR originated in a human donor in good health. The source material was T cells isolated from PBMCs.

The CDR3, as DNA: TGTGCCAGCAGCTTACTGGGACAGGGAAGTGGGACTAATGAAAAACTGTTTTTT. This encodes CASSLLGQGSGTNEKLFF. The V and J genes are TRBV11-3 and TRBJ1-4, with 9 bases fitting TRBD1. The CDR3 runs to 18 residues. The germline V gene encodes CDR1 SGHNT and CDR2 YENEEA. V shed 2 bases, J shed 2 bases, and the junction held 9 bases outside the gene matches.